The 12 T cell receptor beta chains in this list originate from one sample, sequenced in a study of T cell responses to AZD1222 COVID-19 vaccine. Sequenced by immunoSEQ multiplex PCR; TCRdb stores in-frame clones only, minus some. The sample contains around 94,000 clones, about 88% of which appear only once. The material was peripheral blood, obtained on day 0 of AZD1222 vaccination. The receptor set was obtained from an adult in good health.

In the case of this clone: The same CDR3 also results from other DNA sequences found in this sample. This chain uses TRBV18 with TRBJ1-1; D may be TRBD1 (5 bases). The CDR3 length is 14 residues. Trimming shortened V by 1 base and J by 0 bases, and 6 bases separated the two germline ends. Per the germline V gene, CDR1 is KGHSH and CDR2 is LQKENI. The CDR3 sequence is CASSPQGMNTEAFF. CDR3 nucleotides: TGTGCCAGCTCACCACAGGGGATGAACACTGAAGCTTTCTTT.

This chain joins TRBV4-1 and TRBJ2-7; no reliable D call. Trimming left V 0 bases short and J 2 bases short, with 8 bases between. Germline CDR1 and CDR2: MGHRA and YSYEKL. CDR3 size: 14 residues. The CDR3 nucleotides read TGCGCCAGCAGCCAAGATCGAGCCACCTACGAGCAGTACTTC. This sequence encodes CASSQDRATYEQYF.

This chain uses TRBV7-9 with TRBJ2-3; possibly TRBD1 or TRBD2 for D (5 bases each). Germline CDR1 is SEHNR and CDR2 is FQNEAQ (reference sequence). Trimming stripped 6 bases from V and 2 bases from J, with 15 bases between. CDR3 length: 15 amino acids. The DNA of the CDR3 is TGTGCCAGCAGACCTAGGGACCGCTCCACAGATACGCAGTATTTT. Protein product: CASRPRDRSTDTQYF.

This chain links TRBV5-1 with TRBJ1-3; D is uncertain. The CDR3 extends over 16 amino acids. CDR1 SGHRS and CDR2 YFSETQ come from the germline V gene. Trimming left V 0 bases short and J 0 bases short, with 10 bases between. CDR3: CASSLDTIGSGNTIYF. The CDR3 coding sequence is TGCGCCAGCAGCTTGGACACAATAGGCTCTGGAAACACCATATATTTT.

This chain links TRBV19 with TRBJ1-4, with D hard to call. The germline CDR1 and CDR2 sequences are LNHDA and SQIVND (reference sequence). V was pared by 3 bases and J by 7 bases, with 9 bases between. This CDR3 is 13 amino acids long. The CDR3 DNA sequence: TGTGCCAGTAGTATCTCGGGTGGTGAAAAACTGTTTTTT. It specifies CASSISGGEKLFF.

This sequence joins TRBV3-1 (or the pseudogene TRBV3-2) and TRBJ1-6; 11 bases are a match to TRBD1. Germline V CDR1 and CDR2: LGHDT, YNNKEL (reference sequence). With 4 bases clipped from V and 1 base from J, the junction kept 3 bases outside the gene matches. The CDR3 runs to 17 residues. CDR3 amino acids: CASSRDRGISYNSPLHF. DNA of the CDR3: TGTGCCAGCAGCCGGGACAGGGGGATTTCCTATAATTCACCCCTCCACTTT.

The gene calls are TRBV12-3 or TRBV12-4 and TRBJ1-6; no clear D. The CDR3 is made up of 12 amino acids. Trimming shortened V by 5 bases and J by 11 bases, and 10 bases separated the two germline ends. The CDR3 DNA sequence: TGTGCCAGCAGTACCGGAGTGGCACCCCTCCACTTT. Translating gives CASSTGVAPLHF.

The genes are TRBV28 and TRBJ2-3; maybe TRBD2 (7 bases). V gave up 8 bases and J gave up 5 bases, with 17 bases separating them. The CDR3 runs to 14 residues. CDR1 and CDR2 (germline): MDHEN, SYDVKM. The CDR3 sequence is CASSVGGDEDTQYF. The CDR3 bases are TGTGCCAGCTCAGTAGGGGGGGATGAAGATACGCAGTATTTT.

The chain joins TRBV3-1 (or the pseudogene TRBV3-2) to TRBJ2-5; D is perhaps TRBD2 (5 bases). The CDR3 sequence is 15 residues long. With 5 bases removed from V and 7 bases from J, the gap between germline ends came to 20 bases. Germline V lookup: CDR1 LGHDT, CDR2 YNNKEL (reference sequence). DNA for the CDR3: TGTGCCAGCAGCGCCCCTAAAGGGCTCGGGGTGACCCAGTACTTC. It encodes CASSAPKGLGVTQYF.

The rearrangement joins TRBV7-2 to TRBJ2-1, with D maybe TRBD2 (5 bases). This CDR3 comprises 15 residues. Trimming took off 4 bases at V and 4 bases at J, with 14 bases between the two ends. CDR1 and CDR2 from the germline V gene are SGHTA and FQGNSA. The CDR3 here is CASSSTPPGYNEQFF. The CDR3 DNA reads TGTGCCAGCAGCTCCACGCCGCCGGGGTACAATGAGCAGTTCTTC.

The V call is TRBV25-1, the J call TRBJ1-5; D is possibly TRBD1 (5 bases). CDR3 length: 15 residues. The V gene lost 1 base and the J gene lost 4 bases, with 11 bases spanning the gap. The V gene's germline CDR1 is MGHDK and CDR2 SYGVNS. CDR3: CASSESGEPNQPQHF. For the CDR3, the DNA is TGTGCCAGCAGTGAATCGGGGGAGCCAAATCAGCCCCAGCATTTT. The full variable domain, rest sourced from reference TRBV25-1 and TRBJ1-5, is EADIYQTPRYLVIGTGKKITLECSQTMGHDKMYWYQQDPGMELHLIHYSYGVNSTEKGDLSSESTVSRIRTEHFPLTLESARPSHTSQYLCASSESGEPNQPQHFGDGTRLSIL.

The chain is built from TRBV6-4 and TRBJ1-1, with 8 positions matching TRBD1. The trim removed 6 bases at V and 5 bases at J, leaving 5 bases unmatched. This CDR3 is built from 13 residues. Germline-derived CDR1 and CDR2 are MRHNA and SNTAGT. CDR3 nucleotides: TGTGCCAGCAGCCAGGGGGCCGGAACTGAAGCTTTCTTT. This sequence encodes CASSQGAGTEAFF.